This T cell receptor beta chain was retrieved from a study of beta chain features in type 1 diabetes. General study results and limits: Diminished insertions and augmented deletions at VDJ junctions characterized type 1 diabetes patients.

Every bit of the isolated RNA underwent reverse transcription, so sequencing read expressed TCRB transcripts. Here immunoSEQ multiplex PCR was the method, and the copy in TCRdb shows in-frame clones only, minus some. The sample shows around 250,000 clones, 25% to 30% of them seen only once. This clone has only a few counts. Its target is not known. The V end lost 5 bases, the J end lost 6 bases, and 11 bases lay between the germline ends. This CDR3 comprises 13 residues. Germline V gives CDR1 SGHTA, CDR2 FQGNSA. Sorting of CD4+ naive, central memory, regulatory and stem cell-like memory cells was performed via CD45RO/CCR7/CD25/CD127/CD95/CD27.

The receptor comes from a man aged 25 to 40 in good health. Sample: central memory CD4+ T cells from blood. This rearrangement joins TRBV7-2 to TRBJ2-1, with D possibly matching TRBD1 (5 bases). The CDR3 nucleotides read TGTGCCAGCAGCACAGGCGCTACCAATGAGCAGTTCTTC. Protein product: CASSTGATNEQFF.